Given below is one T cell receptor (beta chain) in context. The sample is drawn from a study of T cell changes during pregnancy in multiple sclerosis. Germline V CDR1 and CDR2: MRHNA, SNTAGT. The CDR3 has 15 amino acids. J was trimmed by 3 bases and V by 2 bases; bases with no gene match: 5. Here immunoSEQ multiplex PCR was the method, and the copy in TCRdb shows in-frame clones only, minus some. Among around 59,000 clones listed, around nine tenths were seen once. Sequenced material: peripheral blood, taken in the third trimester of pregnancy. The receptor was isolated from a female donor in good health, enrolled as a control in a pregnancy study. V gene TRBV6-4 combines with J gene TRBJ2-3, with 7 bases fitting TRBD2. CDR3 bases: TGTGCCAGCAGTGACGGCAGCGGGGATACAGATACGCAGTATTTT. Residues: CASSDGSGDTDTQYF.